The 29 T cell receptor beta chains below all came from one sample that was sequenced in a study of T cell repertoires in cytomegalovirus infection. Antigens for these TCRs are unknown. TCRdb reanalysed the reads using MiXCR and keeps one entry per CDR3 protein. The data show hundreds of thousands of distinct CDR3 sequences, 25% to 35% seen once. Sequencing used cultured PBMCs, obtained from culture after CMV antigen stimulation. The receptors stem from a human donor in good health (CMV status not recorded). Some clones in this sample may be carry-over from other donors' samples.

The rearrangement joins TRBV11-3 to TRBJ2-1, with 11 positions matching TRBD2. Trimming at V came to 3 bases and at J to 7 bases, leaving 5 bases not matched to a gene. The germline gives CDR1 SGHNT, CDR2 YENEEA. CDR3 size: 15 residues. Written as DNA, the CDR3 is TGTGCCAGCAGCTTCATAGCGGGAGGGGGTAATGAGCAGTTCTTC. Translation gives CASSFIAGGGNEQFF.

The chain couples TRBV10-3 to TRBJ1-1, with D possibly matching TRBD1 (6 bases). The CDR3 contains 14 residues. V dropped 8 bases and J dropped 1 base, with 14 bases sitting between them. In germline, CDR1 is ENHRY, CDR2 SYGVKD. The CDR3 coding sequence is TGTGCCATCCCAGGGGTATGGAAGAACACTGAAGCTTTCTTT. This codes for CAIPGVWKNTEAFF.

This clonotype was observed many times. The chain joins TRBV7-8 to TRBJ2-5, with a possible D match to TRBD1 (6 bases). CDR3 length equals 14 residues. Germline V gene data show CDR1 as SGHVS and CDR2 as FQNEAQ. V gave up 2 bases and J gave up 4 bases, with 11 bases separating them. CDR3 region: CASSLIRRGETQYF. In DNA form, the CDR3 reads TGTGCCAGCAGCTTAATTCGCAGGGGAGAGACCCAGTACTTC.

This clonotype showed up many times. The J gene is TRBJ1-6, the V gene TRBV29-1, with D tentatively TRBD1 (6 bases). Germline V gives CDR1 SQVTM, CDR2 ANQGSEA. The germline V and J ends were trimmed by 7 bases and 7 bases, with 14 bases remaining between them. This CDR3 is built from 13 residues. This CDR3 reads CSASMDSNSPLHF. The CDR3 nucleotides are TGCAGCGCTTCGATGGACAGCAATTCACCCCTCCACTTT.

In nucleotides, the CDR3 is TGTGCCAGCAGCTCAACGGACAGGGGGGCAGATACGCAGTATTTT. Amino acid sequence: CASSSTDRGADTQYF. The chain has TRBV7-9 and TRBJ2-3, with 10 bases identical to TRBD1. The CDR3 totals 15 residues. Germline CDR1 is SEHNR and CDR2 is FQNEAQ (reference sequence). The V and J ends lost 4 bases and 4 bases, in that order; junction bases with no gene match: 5.

The CDR3 sequence: CASSIDANYGYTF. Written as DNA, the CDR3 is TGTGCCAGCAGCATCGACGCTAACTATGGCTACACCTTC. This chain connects TRBV7-9 to TRBJ1-2; no reliable D call. Trimming took off 5 bases at V and 0 bases at J, with 7 bases between the two ends. Per germline, CDR1 SEHNR and CDR2 FQNEAQ (reference sequence). The CDR3 extends over 13 amino acids.

J is TRBJ2-3 and V is TRBV7-2, with 7 bases that match TRBD2. With V trimmed by 5 bases and J by 6 bases, 8 bases remained unmatched. Germline V gene data show CDR1 as SGHTA and CDR2 as FQGNSA. The CDR3 runs 14 residues. The CDR3 is CASSLNKLADTQYF. The CDR3 region has the DNA TGTGCCAGCAGCCTGAATAAACTAGCGGATACGCAGTATTTT.

The chain employs TRBV15 and TRBJ1-5, with D uncertain. V was clipped by 0 bases and J by 2 bases, with 17 bases between them. The CDR3 has 18 residues. Germline V CDR1 and CDR2: LNHNV, YYDKDF (reference sequence). The CDR3 loop is CATSRETVRGVGNQPQHF. The CDR3 DNA is TGTGCCACCAGCAGAGAAACAGTCCGTGGGGTGGGCAATCAGCCCCAGCATTTT. Full variable domain (remainder filled in from reference TRBV15 and TRBJ1-5): DAMVIQNPRYQVTQFGKPVTLSCSQTLNHNVMYWYQQKSSQAPKLLFHYYDKDFNNEADTPDNFQSRRPNTSFCFLDIRSPGLGDTAMYLCATSRETVRGVGNQPQHFGDGTRLSIL.

This clonotype was found a few times. This sequence joins TRBV10-3 and TRBJ1-2; unclear D gene. Trimming took off 0 bases at V and 1 base at J, with 9 bases between the two ends. The CDR3 consists of 15 residues. Germline assignment: CDR1 ENHRY and CDR2 SYGVKD. The CDR3 nucleotides are TGTGCCATCAGTGAGTCGTCGGGGAGTAACTATGGCTACACCTTC. Translation gives CAISESSGSNYGYTF.

This rearrangement joins TRBV7-2 to TRBJ2-7, with a weak D call TRBD1 (6 bases). In germline, CDR1 is SGHTA, CDR2 FQGNSA. The V gene lost 3 bases and the J gene lost 0 bases, with 9 bases spanning the gap. The CDR3 is 14 amino acids. The CDR3 region has the DNA TGTGCCAGCAGCTTGGACAGCCACTCCTACGAGCAGTACGTC. Protein product: CASSLDSHSYEQYV.

The rearrangement links TRBV20-1 to TRBJ2-7; TRBD2 matches 12 bases. This CDR3 region has 16 residues. Germline trimming cut 1 base from V and 0 bases from J; bases unmatched to any gene: 4. CDR1 DFQATT and CDR2 SNEGSKA come from the germline V gene (reference sequence). CDR3 sequence (DNA): TGCAGTGCTAGAGTTCGGGGACTAGCGGGCTCCTACGAGCAGTACGTC. It codes for CSARVRGLAGSYEQYV.

This clonotype has at least ten counts. The CDR3 is CASSSTDTQYF. In nucleotides, the CDR3 is TGTGCCAGCAGCTCCACAGATACGCAGTATTTT. This rearrangement joins TRBV7-2 to TRBJ2-3; D remains ambiguous. The CDR3 covers 11 residues. V was pared by 4 bases and J by 2 bases, with 1 base between. The germline V gene encodes CDR1 SGHTA and CDR2 FQGNSA.

This chain uses TRBV6-1 with TRBJ2-1; D remains unclear. Germline loops: CDR1 MNHNS, CDR2 SASEGT. This CDR3 comprises 14 residues. The V end was cut by 3 bases, the J end by 1 base, with 7 bases between. The CDR3: CASSEGRSYNEQFF. The CDR3 DNA reads TGTGCCAGCAGTGAGGGCAGGTCCTACAATGAGCAGTTCTTC.

The chain links TRBV23-1 to TRBJ2-5, with TRBD2 matching 7 bases. TRBV23-1 is an open reading frame, and its role is uncertain. The length of the CDR3 is 16 residues. Germline trimming cut 3 bases from V and 5 bases from J; bases unmatched to any gene: 12. The CDR3 protein is CASSHWEGEAPETQYF. The CDR3 coding sequence is TGCGCCAGCAGTCATTGGGAGGGAGAAGCGCCCGAGACCCAGTACTTC.

This clonotype appeared many times. The V call is TRBV7-2, the J call TRBJ2-5; possibly TRBD1 for D (6 bases). V gave up 4 bases and J gave up 3 bases, with 12 bases separating them. CDR3 length: 14 residues. The germline V gene encodes CDR1 SGHTA and CDR2 FQGNSA. CDR3 sequence reads: CASSSSYREETQYF. The CDR3 nucleotides read TGTGCCAGCAGCTCATCTTACAGGGAAGAGACCCAGTACTTC. Full variable domain (rest looked up from reference TRBV7-2 and TRBJ2-5): GAGVSQSPSNKVTEKGKDVELRCDPISGHTALYWYRQSLGQGLEFLIYFQGNSAPDKSGLPSDRFSAERTGGSVSTLTIQRTQQEDSAVYLCASSSSYREETQYFGPGTRLLVL.

The rearrangement joins TRBV28 to TRBJ2-7; D is perhaps TRBD1 or TRBD2 (5 bases each). This CDR3 contains 13 residues. V was cut by 3 bases and J by 7 bases, with 13 bases left in between. Per germline, CDR1 MDHEN and CDR2 SYDVKM. The CDR3 spells CASSLRGGGEQYF. The CDR3 DNA follows: TGTGCCAGCAGTTTGAGGGGCGGTGGTGAGCAGTACTTC.

This clonotype was picked up many times. The V and J genes are TRBV5-1 and TRBJ2-1; 7 bases line up with TRBD2. The CDR3 loop spans 15 amino acids. The V segment lost 0 bases and the J segment 10 bases; nucleotides outside the gene matches: 10. Germline assignment: CDR1 SGHRS and CDR2 YFSETQ. The CDR3 loop reads CASSLEGGPDREQFF. The CDR3 DNA is TGCGCCAGCAGCTTGGAGGGAGGGCCGGATCGGGAGCAGTTCTTC. Drawing the rest from reference TRBV5-1 and TRBJ2-1, the complete variable domain is KAGVTQTPRYLIKTRGQQVTLSCSPISGHRSVSWYQQTPGQGLQFLFEYFSETQRNKGNFPGRFSGRQFSNSRSEMNVSTLELGDSALYLCASSLEGGPDREQFFGPGTRLTVL.

The chain joins TRBV12-3 or TRBV12-4 to TRBJ1-3; D is ambiguous. The CDR3 has 18 residues. The ends were cut back, 5 bases at V and 3 bases at J, with 23 bases in the middle. CDR3: CASSTTRGDIGSGNTIYF. Written as DNA, the CDR3 is TGTGCCAGCAGTACGACCCGCGGGGATATAGGGAGTGGAAACACCATATATTTT.

The rearrangement links TRBV15 to TRBJ2-1, with a tentative D call TRBD1 (6 bases). Germline V lookup: CDR1 LNHNV, CDR2 YYDKDF (reference sequence). CDR3 length equals 14 residues. Trimming cost V 4 bases and J 10 bases, with 17 bases left between them. The CDR3 sequence: CATSTYRGGGEQFF. The CDR3 DNA follows: TGTGCCACCAGCACCTATCGAGGGGGTGGAGAGCAGTTCTTC.

The CDR3 sequence: CASNDPPGQQYF. CDR3 DNA: TGTGCCAGCAACGACCCACCGGGACAACAGTACTTC. The chain links TRBV6-6 to TRBJ2-5, with D perhaps TRBD1 (6 bases). V gave up 7 bases and J gave up 11 bases, with 17 bases separating them. The CDR3 spans 12 residues. Germline assignment: CDR1 MNHNY and CDR2 SVGAGI (reference sequence).

The chain links TRBV6-5 to TRBJ2-1, with 9 bases fitting TRBD2. Germline V gives CDR1 MNHEY, CDR2 SVGAGI. This CDR3 has 15 amino acids. V lost 2 bases and J lost 6; bases outside the gene matches: 5. CDR3 loop: CASSYVGLATNEQFF. CDR3 DNA sequence: TGTGCCAGCAGTTACGTCGGACTAGCGACCAATGAGCAGTTCTTC.

Only a few counts were recorded for this clonotype. CDR3: CASSHPQGYFSGYTF. In DNA form, the CDR3 reads TGCGCCAGCAGCCATCCACAGGGTTATTTTTCAGGCTACACCTTC. The V gene is TRBV4-1, the J gene TRBJ1-2; TRBD1 might be the D (6 bases). The V gene's germline CDR1 is MGHRA and CDR2 YSYEKL. Trimming stripped 3 bases from V and 8 bases from J, with 19 bases between. This CDR3 has 15 amino acids.

The chain links TRBV12-3 or TRBV12-4 to TRBJ2-1, with 8 bases lining up with TRBD1. The J segment lost 9 bases and the V segment lost 2 bases, leaving 6 bases of the junction unmatched. There are 14 residues in the CDR3. The CDR3 here is CASSLNQGAGEQFF. CDR3 coding DNA: TGTGCCAGCAGTTTAAATCAGGGGGCTGGTGAGCAGTTCTTC.

This clonotype has at least ten counts. The chain combines TRBV28 with TRBJ2-5; TRBD2 matches at 10 bases. V shed 1 base, J shed 5 bases, and the junction held 10 bases outside the gene matches. The CDR3 runs to 17 residues. Germline CDR1 is MDHEN and CDR2 is SYDVKM. The CDR3: CASSLSVLAGAGETQYF. DNA of the CDR3: TGTGCCAGCAGTTTATCTGTGCTAGCGGGAGCCGGGGAGACCCAGTACTTC.

Comment on this clonotype: No conserved phenylalanine or tryptophan is present at the end of the CDR3, so a read error is the likely explanation. The chain uses TRBV7-6 and TRBJ2-3, with unresolved D. The CDR3 contains 13 residues. Trimming took off 2 bases at V and 5 bases at J, with 8 bases between the two ends. Germline V gene lookup returns CDR1 SGHVS and CDR2 FNYEAQ. The CDR3 is CASSLNGKDTQYY. The CDR3 bases are TGTGCCAGCAGCTTAAACGGAAAAGATACGCAGTATTAT.

The V gene is TRBV6-6, the J gene TRBJ1-1, with TRBD1 matching 9 bases. CDR1 is MNHNY and CDR2 is SVGAGI in the germline V gene (reference sequence). The CDR3 covers 14 residues. With 8 bases clipped from V and 4 bases from J, the junction kept 8 bases outside the gene matches. The CDR3 reads CASHRTGAGTEAFF. CDR3 in DNA: TGTGCCAGCCACAGGACAGGGGCGGGCACTGAAGCTTTCTTT.

This clonotype has just a few counts. In DNA, the CDR3 is TGTGCCAGCAGTTACCTCGGACTACGCGGGAGTCACGACAATGAGCAGTTCTTC. Its protein is CASSYLGLRGSHDNEQFF. The chain links TRBV6-5 to TRBJ2-1; TRBD2 matches at 7 bases. CDR3 length equals 18 residues. V was clipped by 2 bases and J by 5 bases; unmatched bases: 15. Germline loops: CDR1 MNHEY, CDR2 SVGAGI.

This clonotype was seen a few times. The chain links TRBV19 to TRBJ2-2, with 7 bases fitting TRBD2. Germline V lookup: CDR1 LNHDA, CDR2 SQIVND (reference sequence). The V segment lost 4 bases and the J segment 6 bases; nucleotides outside the gene matches: 11. CDR3 length equals 16 residues. The CDR3 loop is CASSTGSGILAGELFF. CDR3 bases: TGTGCCAGTAGTACTGGGAGCGGGATTCTAGCCGGGGAGCTGTTTTTT.

In its sample, this clonotype was seen many times. The rearrangement links TRBV7-2 to TRBJ2-3; TRBD2 agrees at 9 bases. The CDR3 spans 16 residues. Unmatched junction bases numbered 8, after V lost 5 bases and J lost 2 bases. Germline assignment: CDR1 SGHTA and CDR2 FQGNSA. CDR3 nucleotide sequence: TGTGCCAGCAGCCAGACTAGCGGCCAAGACACAGATACGCAGTATTTT. Translated: CASSQTSGQDTDTQYF. Full variable domain (missing parts from reference TRBV7-2 and TRBJ2-3): GAGVSQSPSNKVTEKGKDVELRCDPISGHTALYWYRQSLGQGLEFLIYFQGNSAPDKSGLPSDRFSAERTGGSVSTLTIQRTQQEDSAVYLCASSQTSGQDTDTQYFGPGTRLTVL.